These T cell receptor beta chains were read from a single sample in a study of T cells in Graves' hyperthyroidism and ophthalmopathy. TCRdb analysed the multiplex PCR reads with MiXCR anew, one entry per CDR3 protein. The data contain about 96,000 distinct CDR3 sequences, roughly 56% of them singletons. Material for sequencing was blood. The source is a woman in her thirties or forties with Graves' hyperthyroidism. Each CDR3 is given with its conserved first and last residue. Each record gives: V gene, J gene, clone size, D gene, CDR3 protein, CDR3 DNA. D genes are given only for firm matches. The size of a clone is reported for some rows only, either as once, few or many, or as a class for expanded clones.

v_gene: TRBV10-3; j_gene: TRBJ1-4; abundance: many; d_gene: .; CDR3aa: CAISETDATNEKLFF; CDR3nt: TGTGCCATCAGTGAGACGGACGCAACTAATGAAAAACTGTTTTTT
v_gene: TRBV6-6; j_gene: TRBJ2-5; abundance: many; d_gene: .; CDR3aa: CASRTRDFQETQYF; CDR3nt: TGTGCCAGCAGAACCCGGGACTTCCAAGAGACCCAGTACTTC
v_gene: TRBV29-1; j_gene: TRBJ2-5; abundance: .; d_gene: TRBD2; CDR3aa: CSARTSGSKETQYF; CDR3nt: TGCAGCGCCCGGACTAGCGGGAGTAAAGAGACCCAGTACTTC
v_gene: TRBV7-2; j_gene: TRBJ2-5; abundance: many; d_gene: TRBD1; CDR3aa: CASSPPRQGQETQYF; CDR3nt: TGTGCCAGCAGCCCCCCCCGACAGGGTCAAGAGACCCAGTACTTC
v_gene: TRBV10-3; j_gene: TRBJ1-1; abundance: .; d_gene: TRBD1; CDR3aa: CAISEWGTGMNTEAFF; CDR3nt: TGTGCCATCAGTGAGTGGGGGACAGGGATGAACACTGAAGCTTTCTTT
v_gene: TRBV5-8; j_gene: TRBJ1-1; abundance: .; d_gene: .; CDR3aa: CASVYGGNTEAFF; CDR3nt: TGTGCCAGCGTCTATGGGGGAAACACTGAAGCTTTCTTT
v_gene: TRBV7-2; j_gene: TRBJ2-7; abundance: many; d_gene: .; CDR3aa: CASSLGRGGYYEQYF; CDR3nt: TGTGCCAGCAGCTTGGGCCGGGGCGGCTACTACGAGCAGTACTTC
v_gene: TRBV5-1; j_gene: TRBJ2-5; abundance: .; d_gene: TRBD2; CDR3aa: CASGREGGETQYF; CDR3nt: TGCGCCAGCGGACGGGAGGGTGGAGAGACCCAGTACTTC
v_gene: TRBV15; j_gene: TRBJ1-3; abundance: .; d_gene: .; CDR3aa: CATSSEGPGNTIYF; CDR3nt: TGTGCCACCAGCAGTGAAGGTCCCGGAAACACCATATATTTT
v_gene: TRBV15; j_gene: TRBJ2-7; abundance: many; d_gene: TRBD2; CDR3aa: CATSLSPSGRSYEQYF; CDR3nt: TGTGCCACCAGCTTAAGCCCTAGCGGGAGGTCCTACGAGCAGTACTTC
v_gene: TRBV19; j_gene: TRBJ2-5; abundance: many; d_gene: TRBD2; CDR3aa: CAVRGGDDWETQYF; CDR3nt: TGTGCCGTGAGGGGAGGGGACGATTGGGAGACCCAGTACTTC
v_gene: TRBV5-1; j_gene: TRBJ2-3; abundance: few; d_gene: .; CDR3aa: CASSSRDPSTDTQYF; CDR3nt: TGCGCCAGCAGCTCCCGGGACCCCTCCACAGATACGCAGTATTTT
v_gene: TRBV29-1; j_gene: TRBJ2-5; abundance: .; d_gene: .; CDR3aa: CSVPRGDRQTQYF; CDR3nt: TGCAGCGTTCCCCGGGGGGACAGGCAGACCCAGTACTTC
v_gene: TRBV7-8; j_gene: TRBJ1-1; abundance: many; d_gene: TRBD1; CDR3aa: CASSMTGTNTEAFF; CDR3nt: TGTGCCAGCAGCATGACAGGGACGAACACTGAAGCTTTCTTT
v_gene: TRBV29-1; j_gene: TRBJ2-6; abundance: many; d_gene: .; CDR3aa: CSVDPFGANVLTF; CDR3nt: TGCAGCGTTGACCCGTTTGGGGCCAACGTCCTGACTTTC
v_gene: TRBV20-1; j_gene: TRBJ1-5; abundance: many; d_gene: .; CDR3aa: CSARPRGSNQPQHF; CDR3nt: TGCAGTGCTAGGCCCAGGGGAAGCAATCAGCCCCAGCATTTT
v_gene: TRBV27; j_gene: TRBJ2-5; abundance: .; d_gene: TRBD1; CDR3aa: CASSFIGGTDQETQYF; CDR3nt: TGTGCCAGCAGTTTTATAGGTGGGACAGACCAAGAGACCCAGTACTTC
v_gene: TRBV2; j_gene: TRBJ2-2; abundance: .; d_gene: .; CDR3aa: CASSEAGHNTGELFF; CDR3nt: TGTGCCAGCAGTGAAGCGGGACACAACACCGGGGAGCTGTTTTTT
v_gene: TRBV7-4; j_gene: TRBJ2-7; abundance: .; d_gene: TRBD2; CDR3aa: CASSSGLGEQYF; CDR3nt: TGTGCCAGCAGTAGCGGGCTAGGGGAGCAGTACTTC
v_gene: TRBV7-9; j_gene: TRBJ1-1; abundance: .; d_gene: TRBD1; CDR3aa: CASSCGQGSDTEAFF; CDR3nt: TGTGCCAGCAGCTGTGGACAGGGATCCGACACTGAAGCTTTCTTT
v_gene: TRBV12-3/TRBV12-4; j_gene: TRBJ2-3; abundance: .; d_gene: .; CDR3aa: CASSFPPPNTQYF; CDR3nt: TGTGCCAGCAGTTTCCCACCTCCTAATACGCAGTATTTT
v_gene: TRBV19; j_gene: TRBJ1-1; abundance: many; d_gene: TRBD1; CDR3aa: CASSRAGTGASEAFF; CDR3nt: TGTGCCAGTAGTAGAGCCGGGACAGGGGCTTCTGAAGCTTTCTTT
v_gene: TRBV20-1; j_gene: TRBJ1-5; abundance: many; d_gene: TRBD1; CDR3aa: CSAGDRGFQPQHF; CDR3nt: TGCAGTGCTGGGGACAGGGGGTTCCAGCCCCAGCATTTT
v_gene: TRBV7-3; j_gene: TRBJ2-2; abundance: many; d_gene: .; CDR3aa: CASSIGGTGELFF; CDR3nt: TGTGCCAGCAGCATCGGAGGAACCGGGGAGCTGTTTTTT
v_gene: TRBV29-1; j_gene: TRBJ1-2; abundance: .; d_gene: TRBD1; CDR3aa: CSVEVGTGGSDYGYTF; CDR3nt: TGCAGCGTTGAAGTAGGTACAGGGGGCTCTGACTATGGCTACACCTTC
v_gene: TRBV29-1; j_gene: TRBJ1-1; abundance: many; d_gene: TRBD1; CDR3aa: CSVRRDSMNTEAFF; CDR3nt: TGCAGCGTCCGCCGGGACAGCATGAACACTGAAGCTTTCTTT
v_gene: TRBV20-1; j_gene: TRBJ2-7; abundance: many; d_gene: .; CDR3aa: CSAREVGGFDPYEQYF; CDR3nt: TGCAGTGCTAGAGAGGTCGGCGGGTTTGATCCCTACGAGCAGTACTTC
v_gene: TRBV20-1; j_gene: TRBJ2-7; abundance: .; d_gene: TRBD2; CDR3aa: CSASSLAGYEQYF; CDR3nt: TGCAGTGCTAGTTCCCTAGCGGGCTACGAGCAGTACTTC
v_gene: TRBV7-2; j_gene: TRBJ2-2; abundance: .; d_gene: .; CDR3aa: CASSFVSSGELFF; CDR3nt: TGTGCCAGCAGCTTCGTTAGTAGCGGGGAGCTGTTTTTT
v_gene: TRBV12-3/TRBV12-4; j_gene: TRBJ1-1; abundance: .; d_gene: .; CDR3aa: CASSPGWGGLEAFF; CDR3nt: TGTGCCAGCAGCCCTGGGTGGGGAGGGCTTGAAGCTTTCTTT
v_gene: TRBV2; j_gene: TRBJ2-6; abundance: once; d_gene: .; CDR3aa: CASSGRGIGFVLTF; CDR3nt: TGTGCCAGCAGTGGAAGGGGGATAGGTTTCGTCCTGACTTTC
v_gene: TRBV12-3/TRBV12-4; j_gene: TRBJ2-7; abundance: many; d_gene: .; CDR3aa: CASSLSPLGAYEQYF; CDR3nt: TGTGCCAGCAGTTTATCCCCTCTGGGGGCCTACGAGCAGTACTTC
v_gene: TRBV5-6; j_gene: TRBJ2-7; abundance: many; d_gene: TRBD1; CDR3aa: CASSFGTAYEQYF; CDR3nt: TGTGCCAGCAGCTTCGGGACAGCTTACGAGCAGTACTTC
v_gene: TRBV7-2; j_gene: TRBJ2-7; abundance: .; d_gene: TRBD2; CDR3aa: CASSYAGLALDSYEQYF; CDR3nt: TGTGCCAGCAGCTACGCGGGACTAGCGTTAGATTCCTACGAGCAGTACTTC
v_gene: TRBV20-1; j_gene: TRBJ1-2; abundance: .; d_gene: .; CDR3aa: CSAGRQVNYGYTF; CDR3nt: TGCAGTGCGGGAAGACAGGTTAACTATGGCTACACCTTC
v_gene: TRBV5-1; j_gene: TRBJ2-5; abundance: many; d_gene: .; CDR3aa: CASSLSHQETQYF; CDR3nt: TGCGCCAGCAGCTTGTCCCACCAAGAGACCCAGTACTTC
v_gene: TRBV7-2; j_gene: TRBJ2-7; abundance: many; d_gene: .; CDR3aa: CASSPLAHSYEQYF; CDR3nt: TGTGCCAGCAGCCCGCTAGCGCACTCCTACGAGCAGTACTTC
v_gene: TRBV29-1; j_gene: TRBJ2-7; abundance: many; d_gene: .; CDR3aa: CSVEGVDEQYF; CDR3nt: TGCAGCGTTGAGGGGGTGGACGAGCAGTACTTC
v_gene: TRBV9; j_gene: TRBJ2-3; abundance: few; d_gene: TRBD2; CDR3aa: CASSVAAGGQGDTQYF; CDR3nt: TGTGCCAGCAGCGTAGCGGCGGGAGGGCAAGGAGATACGCAGTATTTT
v_gene: TRBV5-5; j_gene: TRBJ1-5; abundance: .; d_gene: .; CDR3aa: CASSLMVGQPQHF; CDR3nt: TGTGCCAGCAGCTTAATGGTGGGTCAGCCCCAGCATTTT
v_gene: TRBV7-8; j_gene: TRBJ1-5; abundance: few; d_gene: .; CDR3aa: CASSLTGSKPQHF; CDR3nt: TGTGCCAGCAGCTTAACTGGAAGTAAGCCCCAGCATTTT